The TCR beta chain described here comes from a study of cytomegalovirus exposure and HLA in healthy donors. Regarding donors, all were healthy bone marrow donors. PCR amplification relied on 60 Vbeta primers (plus 13 Jbeta primers). Using immunoSEQ multiplex PCR, the repertoire was profiled, and TCRdb retains in-frame clones only, with some absent. Here the sample spans 110,000 to 150,000 clones, roughly 70% being singletons. Trimming pared 8 bases from V and 4 bases from J, leaving 11 bases between. The V gene's germline CDR1 is SNHLY and CDR2 FYNNEI. The CDR3 contains 12 residues. The chain joins TRBV2 to TRBJ2-5; tentatively, D is TRBD1 (5 bases). The sample consisted of PBMCs. The source of this sequence is a young man in good health and CMV-seronegative. In DNA, the CDR3 is TGTGCCAGCGTGGGCCAGGGAGAGACCCAGTACTTC. Protein product: CASVGQGETQYF.